This T cell receptor beta chain was obtained from a study of cytomegalovirus exposure and HLA in healthy donors. Primers for the PCR totalled 60 Vbeta and 13 Jbeta. TCRdb's copy holds only in-frame clones and misses some; the assay was immunoSEQ multiplex PCR. The sample lists more than 95,000 clones; around 77% were seen once. The clonotype comes from a man between 45 and 60 years old in good health and CMV-seropositive. The sequenced material came from PBMCs.

The DNA for the CDR3 is TGTGCCAGCAGTACGGGACAGAGAGCCTACGAGCAGTACTTC. It yields the protein CASSTGQRAYEQYF. The rearrangement joins TRBV6-1 to TRBJ2-7; 7 positions agree with TRBD1. The germline V gene has CDR1 MNHNS and CDR2 SASEGT. CDR3 length equals 14 residues. J lost 2 bases, V lost 5 bases, and 6 bases had no gene match.